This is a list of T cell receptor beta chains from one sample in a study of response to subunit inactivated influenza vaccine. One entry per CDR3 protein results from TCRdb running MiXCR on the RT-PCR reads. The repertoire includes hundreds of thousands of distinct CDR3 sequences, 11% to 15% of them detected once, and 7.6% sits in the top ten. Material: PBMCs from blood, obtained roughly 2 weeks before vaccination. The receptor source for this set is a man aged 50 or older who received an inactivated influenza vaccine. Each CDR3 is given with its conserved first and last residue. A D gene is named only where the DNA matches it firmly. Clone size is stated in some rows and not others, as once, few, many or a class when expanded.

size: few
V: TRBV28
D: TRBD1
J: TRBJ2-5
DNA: TGTGCCAGCAGTCCGGGACAGTTAGAGACCCAGTACTTC
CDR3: CASSPGQLETQYF

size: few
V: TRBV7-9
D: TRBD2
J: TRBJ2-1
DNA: TGTGCCAGCAGCTCACTGGGACTATACAATGAGCAGTTCTTC
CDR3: CASSSLGLYNEQFF

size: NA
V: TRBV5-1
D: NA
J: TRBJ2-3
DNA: TGCGCCAGCAGCTTGGTTCTGTCAGATACGCAGTATTTT
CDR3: CASSLVLSDTQYF

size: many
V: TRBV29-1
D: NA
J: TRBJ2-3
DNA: TGCAGCGTTGAACATCAGGATCCCGGTACGCAGTATTTT
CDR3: CSVEHQDPGTQYF

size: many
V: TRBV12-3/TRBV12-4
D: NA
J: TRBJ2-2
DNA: TGTGCCAGCAGGGTTGGGGGCTACACCGGGGAGCTGTTTTTT
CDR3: CASRVGGYTGELFF

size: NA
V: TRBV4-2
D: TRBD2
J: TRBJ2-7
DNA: TGTGCCAGCAGCCAAGATGGGACTAGCAAGTACGAGCAGTACTTC
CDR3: CASSQDGTSKYEQYF

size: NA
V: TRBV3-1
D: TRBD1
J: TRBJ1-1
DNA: TGTGCCGCCAACCAGGGGGCGGGAAACACTGAAGCTTTCTTT
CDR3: CAANQGAGNTEAFF

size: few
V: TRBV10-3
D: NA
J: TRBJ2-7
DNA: TGTGCCATCAGTGAGTCGACGGGAACCTACGAGCAGTACTTC
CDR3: CAISESTGTYEQYF

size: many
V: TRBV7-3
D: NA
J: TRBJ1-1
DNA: TGTGCCAGCAGCCCCAGGAGAAACACTGAAGCTTTCTTT
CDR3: CASSPRRNTEAFF

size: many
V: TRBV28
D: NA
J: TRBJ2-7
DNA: TGTGCCAGCAGTTCGTCGCTGCCCCCCTACGAGCAGTACTTC
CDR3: CASSSSLPPYEQYF

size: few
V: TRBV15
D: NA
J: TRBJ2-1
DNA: TGTGCCACCAGCAGAGATGATGGTCGCAATGAGCAGTTCTTC
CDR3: CATSRDDGRNEQFF

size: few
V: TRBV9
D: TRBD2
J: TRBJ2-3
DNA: TGTGCCAGCAGCGGTCATTTAGCGGGAGGTCGCACAGATACGCAGTATTTT
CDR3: CASSGHLAGGRTDTQYF